The clone carrying this TCR beta chain was recorded only once. What it binds is unknown. Roughly 1.9 micrograms of genomic DNA from cryopreserved PBMCs went into TCR beta libraries. The source of the sample is a study of cytotoxic CD8 clonotypes in ibrutinib-treated CLL. Whole-study results and caveats: Starting clonality was above that of age-matched healthy donors and tracked circulating CD8+ T-cell counts. The clonality went up when patients responded to ibrutinib and dropped back toward baseline at progression.

The method was immunoSEQ multiplex PCR; TCRdb's version includes in-frame clones alone and lacks a portion of them. This table holds some 200,000 clones, over 65% found once. The germline gives CDR1 MDHEN, CDR2 SYDVKM. CDR3 length equals 16 residues. V lost 1 base to trimming and J lost 3 bases; unmatched junction nucleotides: 7. The rearrangement joins TRBV28 to TRBJ2-7, with 9 nucleotides matching TRBD1. This receptor was obtained from a human donor with chronic lymphocytic leukemia. The sample consisted of PBMCs, taken after 12 months of ibrutinib treatment. CDR3 nucleotides: TGTGCCAGCAGTTTATCCTTCGGACAGGGGAACTACGAGCAGTACTTC. Its protein product is CASSLSFGQGNYEQYF.